This T cell receptor (beta chain) was identified in a study of blood T cell repertoires in COVID-19. On the study more broadly: The United States, Italy and Spain provided the acute and convalescent COVID-19 samples. PBMCs, B-cell-depleted T cells, or T cells were the source of the cDNA or gDNA that made up the material.

In the original analysis: Amplification with reference gene primers provided the estimates of nucleated cell counts. Clones were read by immunoSEQ multiplex PCR, and TCRdb kept only the in-frame ones, dropping some. V and J calls and clone size are those listed in that table; D and trimming were worked out from the DNA. The sample lists 140,000 to 150,000 clones; about four fifths were seen once. V was clipped by 6 bases and J by 0 bases, with 11 bases between them. Germline V gives CDR1 SGHRS, CDR2 YFSETQ. The CDR3 extends over 14 amino acids. The receptor's source is a human donor with acute or convalescent COVID-19. The donor label of this sample is uncertain. Input material: peripheral blood. The chain uses TRBV5-1 and TRBJ2-3; D remains ambiguous. The CDR3 sequence is CASTTPDSTDTQYF. The DNA for the CDR3 is TGCGCCAGCACGACACCCGATAGCACAGATACGCAGTATTTT.